This TCR beta chain is drawn from a study of T-cell reconstitution after alpha-beta-depleted transplantation in children. There are 12 residues in the CDR3. V was trimmed by 6 bases and J by 1 base, leaving 9 bases between them. Germline lookup yields CDR1 SQVTM and CDR2 ANQGSEA. Unique molecular identifiers were used in preparing the TCRbeta library. TCRdb called the PCR reads again in MiXCR, with one record for every CDR3 protein. In the table there are approximately 640,000 distinct CDR3 sequences, approximately 16% of which are singletons. The sequence came from a human donor who donated a stem cell graft to a child with acute myeloid leukemia. This sample comprised PBMCs from the stem cell graft donor, obtained from the stem cell graft. The rearrangement joins TRBV29-1 to TRBJ1-1; D not certain. The CDR3 nucleotides are TGCAGCGTCCTCCCTGCGAACACTGAAGCTTTCTTT. It specifies CSVLPANTEAFF.